The 3 T cell receptor beta chains listed next were all sequenced from one sample in a study of cytotoxic CD8 clonotypes in ibrutinib-treated CLL. Produced via immunoSEQ multiplex PCR; TCRdb's table is partial and in-frame only. Seen here are hundreds of thousands of clones, 70% observed once, and the top ten hold 15%. Material: PBMCs, obtained after 24 months of ibrutinib treatment. The receptor set was obtained from a human donor with chronic lymphocytic leukemia.

The chain uses TRBV28 and TRBJ2-1; 8 bases align to TRBD1. CDR3 length: 14 amino acids. Germline assignment: CDR1 MDHEN and CDR2 SYDVKM. With V trimmed by 4 bases and J by 7 bases, 6 bases remained unmatched. This CDR3 reads CASSSGQGWNEQFF. CDR3 bases: TGTGCCAGCAGTTCAGGACAGGGTTGGAATGAGCAGTTCTTC.

The V call is TRBV21-1, the J call TRBJ2-1. TRBV21-1 is assigned pseudogene status. This CDR3 has 12 residues. The CDR3 sequence is CASSKKGNEQFF. CDR3 coding DNA: TGTGCCAGCAGCAAAAAAGGCAATGAGCAGTTCTTC.

This sequence joins TRBV15 and TRBJ2-1, with D maybe TRBD2 (6 bases). Germline assignment: CDR1 LNHNV and CDR2 YYDKDF (reference sequence). The length of the CDR3 is 19 residues. V shed 0 bases and J shed 0 bases, with 18 bases lying between them. The CDR3 protein is CATSRDPAASVSSYNEQFF. The DNA for the CDR3 is TGTGCCACCAGCAGAGATCCGGCGGCTAGCGTTAGCTCCTACAATGAGCAGTTCTTC.